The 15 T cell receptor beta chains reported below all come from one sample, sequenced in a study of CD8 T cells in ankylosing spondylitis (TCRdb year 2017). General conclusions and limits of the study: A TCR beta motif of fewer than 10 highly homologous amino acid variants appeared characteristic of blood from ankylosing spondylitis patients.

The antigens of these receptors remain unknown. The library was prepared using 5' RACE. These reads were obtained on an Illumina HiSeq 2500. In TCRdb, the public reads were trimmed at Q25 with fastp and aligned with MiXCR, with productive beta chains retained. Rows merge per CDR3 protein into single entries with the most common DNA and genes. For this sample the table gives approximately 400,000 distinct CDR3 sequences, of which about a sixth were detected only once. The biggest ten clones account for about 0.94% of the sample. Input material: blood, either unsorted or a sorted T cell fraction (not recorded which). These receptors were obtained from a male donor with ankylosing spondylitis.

Here the CDR3 reads CASSNLGTKYNEQFF. For the CDR3, the DNA is TGTGCCAGCAGCAACCTTGGAACAAAATACAATGAGCAGTTCTTC. The V and J genes are TRBV6-1 and TRBJ2-1, with D unresolved. The CDR3 extends over 15 amino acids. Per germline, CDR1 MNHNS and CDR2 SASEGT. V lost 6 bases and J 4 bases, leaving 16 bases between the germline ends.

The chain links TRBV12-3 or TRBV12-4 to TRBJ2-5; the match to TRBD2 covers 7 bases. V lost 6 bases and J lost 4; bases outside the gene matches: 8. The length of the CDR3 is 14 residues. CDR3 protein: CASRSSGAGETQYF. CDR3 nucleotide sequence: TGTGCCAGCAGATCCAGCGGGGCAGGAGAGACCCAGTACTTC.

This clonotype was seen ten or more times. CDR3 in DNA: TGCGCCAGCAGCTTCGTCGGGGGACGCACAGATACGCAGTATTTT. Translation gives CASSFVGGRTDTQYF. The chain has TRBV5-1 and TRBJ2-3, with TRBD2 as a possible D gene (6 bases). Trimming pared 2 bases from V and 1 base from J, leaving 11 bases between. Germline CDR1 reads SGHRS; CDR2 reads YFSETQ. This CDR3 contains 15 residues.

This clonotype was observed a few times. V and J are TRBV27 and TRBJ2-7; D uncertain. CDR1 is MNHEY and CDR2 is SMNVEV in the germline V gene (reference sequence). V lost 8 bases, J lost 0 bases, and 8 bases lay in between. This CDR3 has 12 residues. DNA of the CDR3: TGTGCCAGCGGTCGCGTCTCCTACGAGCAGTACTTC. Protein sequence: CASGRVSYEQYF.

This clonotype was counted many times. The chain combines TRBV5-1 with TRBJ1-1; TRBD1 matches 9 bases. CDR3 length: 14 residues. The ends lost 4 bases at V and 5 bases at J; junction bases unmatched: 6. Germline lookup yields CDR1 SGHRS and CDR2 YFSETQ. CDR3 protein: CASSPGQGGTEAFF. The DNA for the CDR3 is TGCGCCAGCAGCCCGGGACAGGGCGGGACTGAAGCTTTCTTT.

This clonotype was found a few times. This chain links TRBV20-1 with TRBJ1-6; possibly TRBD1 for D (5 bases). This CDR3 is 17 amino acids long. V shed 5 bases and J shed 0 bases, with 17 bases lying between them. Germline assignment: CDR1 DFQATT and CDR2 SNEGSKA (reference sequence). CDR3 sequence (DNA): TGCAGTGCTTGTCCCCCGGGACCGAGCTCCTATAATTCACCCCTCCACTTT. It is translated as CSACPPGPSSYNSPLHF.

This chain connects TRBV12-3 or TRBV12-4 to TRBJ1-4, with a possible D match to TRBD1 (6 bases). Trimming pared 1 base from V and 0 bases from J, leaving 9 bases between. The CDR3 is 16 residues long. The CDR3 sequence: CASSLGGASTNEKLFF. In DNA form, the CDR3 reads TGTGCCAGCAGTTTAGGGGGGGCATCAACTAATGAAAAACTGTTTTTT.

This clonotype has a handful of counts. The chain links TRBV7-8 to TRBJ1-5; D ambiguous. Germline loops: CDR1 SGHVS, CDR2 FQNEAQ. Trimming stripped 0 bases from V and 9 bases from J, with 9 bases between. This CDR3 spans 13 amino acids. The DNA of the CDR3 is TGTGCCAGCAGCTTAGCGCAAATTATGCCCCAGCATTTT. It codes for CASSLAQIMPQHF.

CDR3 protein: CASKGGFEAFF. The CDR3, as DNA: TGTGCCAGCAAGGGAGGGTTTGAAGCTTTCTTT. V is TRBV27 and J is TRBJ1-1; D is undetermined. Trimming pared 7 bases from V and 7 bases from J, leaving 10 bases between. The CDR3 has 11 residues. Germline V lookup: CDR1 MNHEY, CDR2 SMNVEV (reference sequence).

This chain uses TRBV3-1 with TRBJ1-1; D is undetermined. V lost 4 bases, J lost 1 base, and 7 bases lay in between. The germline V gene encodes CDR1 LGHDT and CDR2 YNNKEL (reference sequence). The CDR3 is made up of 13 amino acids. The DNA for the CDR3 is TGTGCCAGCAGCCCTCACACGAACACTGAAGCTTTCTTT. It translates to CASSPHTNTEAFF.

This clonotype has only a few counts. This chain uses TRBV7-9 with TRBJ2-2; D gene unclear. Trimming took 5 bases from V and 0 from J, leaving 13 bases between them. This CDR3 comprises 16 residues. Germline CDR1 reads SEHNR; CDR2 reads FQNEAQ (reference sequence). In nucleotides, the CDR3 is TGTGCCAGCAGCCCGTCGGGTCGCCCGAACACCGGGGAGCTGTTTTTT. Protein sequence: CASSPSGRPNTGELFF.

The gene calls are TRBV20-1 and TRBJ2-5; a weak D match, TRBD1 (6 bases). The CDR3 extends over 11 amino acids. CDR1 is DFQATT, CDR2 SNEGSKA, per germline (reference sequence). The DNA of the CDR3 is TGCGGGACGGACAGTGGGGAGACCCAGTACTTC. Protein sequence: CGTDSGETQYF.

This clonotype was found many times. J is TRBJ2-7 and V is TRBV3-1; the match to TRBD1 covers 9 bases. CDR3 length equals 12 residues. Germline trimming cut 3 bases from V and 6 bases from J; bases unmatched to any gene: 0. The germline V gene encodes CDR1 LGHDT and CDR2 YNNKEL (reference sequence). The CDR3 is CASSQDRGEQYF. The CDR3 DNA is TGTGCCAGCAGCCAGGACAGGGGCGAGCAGTACTTC.

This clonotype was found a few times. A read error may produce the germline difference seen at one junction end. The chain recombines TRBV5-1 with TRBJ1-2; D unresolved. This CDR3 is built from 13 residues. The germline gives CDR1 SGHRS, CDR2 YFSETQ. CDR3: CASRLGSNYGYTF. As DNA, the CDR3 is TGCGCCAGCCGCTTGGGGTCTAACTATGGCTACACCTTC.

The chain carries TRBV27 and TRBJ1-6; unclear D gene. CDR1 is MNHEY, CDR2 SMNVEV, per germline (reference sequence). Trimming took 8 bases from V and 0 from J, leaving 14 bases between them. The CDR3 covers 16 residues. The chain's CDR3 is CASRTSSSSYNSPLHF. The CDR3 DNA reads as TGTGCCAGCCGGACTTCCTCAAGCTCCTATAATTCACCCCTCCACTTT.